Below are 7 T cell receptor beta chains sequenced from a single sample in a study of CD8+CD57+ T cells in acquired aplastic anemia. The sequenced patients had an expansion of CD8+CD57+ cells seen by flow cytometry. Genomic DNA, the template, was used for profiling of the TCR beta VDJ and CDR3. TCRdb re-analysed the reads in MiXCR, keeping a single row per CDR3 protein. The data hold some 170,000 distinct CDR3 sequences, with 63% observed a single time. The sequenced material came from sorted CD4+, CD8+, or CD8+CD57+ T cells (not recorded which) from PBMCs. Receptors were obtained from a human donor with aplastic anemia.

CDR3 region: CASSYREGSNQPQHF. CDR3 bases: TGTGCCAGTAGTTACCGGGAGGGAAGCAATCAGCCCCAGCATTTT. The V call is TRBV19, the J call TRBJ1-5; no clear D. V was pared by 5 bases and J by 1 base, with 12 bases between. Germline V gene lookup returns CDR1 LNHDA and CDR2 SQIVND (reference sequence). This CDR3 comprises 15 residues.

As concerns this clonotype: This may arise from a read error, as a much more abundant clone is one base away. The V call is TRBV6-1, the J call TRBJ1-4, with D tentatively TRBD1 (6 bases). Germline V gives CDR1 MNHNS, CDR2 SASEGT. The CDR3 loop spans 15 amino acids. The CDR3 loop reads CASSELQGTNERLFF. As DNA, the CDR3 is TGTGCCAGCAGTGAATTACAGGGTACTAATGAAAGACTGTTTTTT.

As DNA, the CDR3 is TGTGCCAGCAGCTTAGGGGGGTCGGCTAACTCCTACAATGAGCAGTTCTTC. Protein: CASSLGGSANSYNEQFF. The chain links TRBV7-9 to TRBJ2-1; D assignment may be TRBD1 or TRBD2 (5 bases each). The V gene's germline CDR1 is SEHNR and CDR2 FQNEAQ (reference sequence). V was cut by 1 base and J by 0 bases, with 13 bases left in between. The CDR3 totals 17 residues.

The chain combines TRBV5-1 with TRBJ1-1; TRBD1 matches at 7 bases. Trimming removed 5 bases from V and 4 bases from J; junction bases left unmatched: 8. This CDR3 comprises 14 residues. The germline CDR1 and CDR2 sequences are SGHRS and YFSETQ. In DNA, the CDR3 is TGCGCCAGCAGAGTAGAGGGGGCTTCCACTGAAGCTTTCTTT. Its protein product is CASRVEGASTEAFF.

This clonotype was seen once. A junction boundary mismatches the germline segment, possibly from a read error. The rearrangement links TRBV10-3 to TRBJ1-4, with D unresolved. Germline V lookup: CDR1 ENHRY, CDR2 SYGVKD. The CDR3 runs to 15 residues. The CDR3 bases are TGTGCCATCAGTGAGTCTCGGATAGGCAGTGAAAAACTGTCTTTT. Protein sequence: CAISESRIGSEKLSF.

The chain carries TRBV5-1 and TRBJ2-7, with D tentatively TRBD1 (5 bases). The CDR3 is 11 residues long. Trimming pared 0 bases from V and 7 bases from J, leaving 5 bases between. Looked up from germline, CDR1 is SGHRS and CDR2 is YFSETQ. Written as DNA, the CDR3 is TGCGCCAGCAGCTTGGGGACAGAGCAGTACTTC. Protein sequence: CASSLGTEQYF.

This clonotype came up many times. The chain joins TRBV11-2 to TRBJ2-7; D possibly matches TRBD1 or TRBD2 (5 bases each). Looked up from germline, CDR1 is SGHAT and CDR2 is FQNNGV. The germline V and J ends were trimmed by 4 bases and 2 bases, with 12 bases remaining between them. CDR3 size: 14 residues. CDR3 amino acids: CASSYEGITYEQYF. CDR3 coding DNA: TGTGCCAGCAGCTATGAGGGGATTACCTACGAGCAGTACTTC.